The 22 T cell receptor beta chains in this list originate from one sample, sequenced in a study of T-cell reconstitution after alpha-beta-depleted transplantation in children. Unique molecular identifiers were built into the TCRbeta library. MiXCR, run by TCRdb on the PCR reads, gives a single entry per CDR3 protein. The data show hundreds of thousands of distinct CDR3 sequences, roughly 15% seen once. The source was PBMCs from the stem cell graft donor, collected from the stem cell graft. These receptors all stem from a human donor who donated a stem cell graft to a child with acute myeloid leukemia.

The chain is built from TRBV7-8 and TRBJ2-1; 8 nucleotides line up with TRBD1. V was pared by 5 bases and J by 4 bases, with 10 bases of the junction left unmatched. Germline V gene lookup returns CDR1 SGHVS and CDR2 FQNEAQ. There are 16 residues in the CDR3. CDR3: CASSPFGQGGYNEQFF. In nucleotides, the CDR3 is TGTGCCAGCAGCCCATTTGGACAGGGCGGATACAATGAGCAGTTCTTC.

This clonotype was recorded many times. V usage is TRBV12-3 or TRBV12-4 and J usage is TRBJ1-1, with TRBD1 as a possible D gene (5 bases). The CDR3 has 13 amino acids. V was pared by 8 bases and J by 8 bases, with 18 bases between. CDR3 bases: TGTGCCAGCGCCCCCGCGATCAGGGCGGAAGCTTTCTTT. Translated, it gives CASAPAIRAEAFF.

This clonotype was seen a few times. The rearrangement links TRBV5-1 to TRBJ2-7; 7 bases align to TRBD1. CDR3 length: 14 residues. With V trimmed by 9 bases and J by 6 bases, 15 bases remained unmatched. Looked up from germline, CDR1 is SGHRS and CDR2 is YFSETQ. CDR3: CATKSGQGDVEQYF. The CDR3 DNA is TGCGCCACCAAATCTGGGCAGGGGGATGTCGAGCAGTACTTC.

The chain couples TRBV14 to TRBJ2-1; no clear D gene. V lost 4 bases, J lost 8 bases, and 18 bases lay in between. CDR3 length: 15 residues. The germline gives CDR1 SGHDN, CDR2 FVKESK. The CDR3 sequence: CASSPPGNRPHEQFF. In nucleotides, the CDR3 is TGTGCCAGCAGCCCCCCTGGTAACCGTCCCCATGAGCAGTTCTTC.

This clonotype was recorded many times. CDR3 in amino acids: CASGWGPQQYF. DNA of the CDR3: TGTGCTAGTGGTTGGGGTCCTCAACAGTACTTC. The chain employs TRBV12-5 and TRBJ2-5, with D unresolved. CDR1 is LGHNT, CDR2 FRNRAP, per germline. The CDR3 spans 11 residues. V was trimmed by 4 bases and J by 11 bases, leaving 11 bases between them.

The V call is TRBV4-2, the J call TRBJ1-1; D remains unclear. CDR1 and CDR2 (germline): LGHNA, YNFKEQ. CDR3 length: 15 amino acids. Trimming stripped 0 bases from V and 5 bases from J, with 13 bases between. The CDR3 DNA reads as TGTGCCAGCAGCCAAGATAGAAGTGGGGTGACTGAAGCTTTCTTT. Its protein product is CASSQDRSGVTEAFF.

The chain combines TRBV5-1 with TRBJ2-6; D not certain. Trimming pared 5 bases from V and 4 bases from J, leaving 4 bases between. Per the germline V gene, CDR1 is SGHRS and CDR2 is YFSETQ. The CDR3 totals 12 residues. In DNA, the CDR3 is TGCGCCAGCAGGCCGGGGGCCAACGTCCTGACTTTC. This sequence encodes CASRPGANVLTF.

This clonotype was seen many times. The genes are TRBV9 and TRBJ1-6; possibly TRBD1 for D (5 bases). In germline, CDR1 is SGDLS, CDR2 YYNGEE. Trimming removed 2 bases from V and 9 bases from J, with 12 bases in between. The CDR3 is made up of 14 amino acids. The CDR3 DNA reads TGTGCCAGCAGCGTTGAAGGGGCGCGTTCACCCCTCCACTTT. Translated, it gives CASSVEGARSPLHF.

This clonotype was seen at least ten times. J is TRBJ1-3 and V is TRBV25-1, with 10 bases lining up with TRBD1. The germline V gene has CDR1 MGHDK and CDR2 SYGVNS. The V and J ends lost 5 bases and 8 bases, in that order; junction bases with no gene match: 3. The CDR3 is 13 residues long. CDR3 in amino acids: CASSWGTGDTIYF. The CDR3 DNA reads TGTGCCAGCAGTTGGGGGACAGGGGACACCATATATTTT.

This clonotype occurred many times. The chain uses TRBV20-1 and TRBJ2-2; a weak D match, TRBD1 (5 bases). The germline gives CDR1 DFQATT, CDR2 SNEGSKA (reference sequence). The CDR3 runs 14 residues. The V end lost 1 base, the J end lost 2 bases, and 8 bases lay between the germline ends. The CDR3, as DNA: TGCAGTGCTAGAGCCCAGGGAAACACCGGGGAGCTGTTTTTT. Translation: CSARAQGNTGELFF.

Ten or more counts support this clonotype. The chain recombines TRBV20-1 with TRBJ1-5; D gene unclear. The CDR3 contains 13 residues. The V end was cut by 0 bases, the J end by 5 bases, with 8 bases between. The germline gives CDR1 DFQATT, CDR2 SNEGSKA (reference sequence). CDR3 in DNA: TGCAGTGCTAGAGACAGTTTGCATCAGCCCCAGCATTTT. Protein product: CSARDSLHQPQHF.

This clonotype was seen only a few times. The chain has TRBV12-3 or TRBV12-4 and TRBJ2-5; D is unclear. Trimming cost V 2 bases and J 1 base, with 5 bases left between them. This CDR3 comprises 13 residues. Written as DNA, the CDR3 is TGTGCCAGCAGTTTATTCGCCCAAGAGACCCAGTACTTC. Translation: CASSLFAQETQYF.

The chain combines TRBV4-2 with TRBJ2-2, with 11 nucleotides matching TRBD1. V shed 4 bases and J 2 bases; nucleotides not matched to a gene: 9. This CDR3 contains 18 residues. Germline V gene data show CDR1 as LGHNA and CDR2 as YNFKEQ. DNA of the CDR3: TGTGCCAGCAGCCCTCTTGGACAGGGGGCTACCAACACCGGGGAGCTGTTTTTT. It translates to CASSPLGQGATNTGELFF.

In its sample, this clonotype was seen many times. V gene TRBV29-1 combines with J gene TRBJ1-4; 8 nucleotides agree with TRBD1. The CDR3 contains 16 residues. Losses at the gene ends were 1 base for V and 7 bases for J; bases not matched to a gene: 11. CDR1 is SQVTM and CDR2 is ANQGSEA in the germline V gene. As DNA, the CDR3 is TGCAGCGTTGAAGTTTCCCAGGGGGCCGGTGGTGAAAAACTGTTTTTT. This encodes CSVEVSQGAGGEKLFF.

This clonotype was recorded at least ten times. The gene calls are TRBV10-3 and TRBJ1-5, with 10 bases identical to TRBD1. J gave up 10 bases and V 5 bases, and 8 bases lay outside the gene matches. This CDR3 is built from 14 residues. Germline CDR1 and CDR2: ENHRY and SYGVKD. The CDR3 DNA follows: TGTGCCATCAGTTCCGGACAGGGGGGCGGACCCCAGCATTTT. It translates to CAISSGQGGGPQHF.

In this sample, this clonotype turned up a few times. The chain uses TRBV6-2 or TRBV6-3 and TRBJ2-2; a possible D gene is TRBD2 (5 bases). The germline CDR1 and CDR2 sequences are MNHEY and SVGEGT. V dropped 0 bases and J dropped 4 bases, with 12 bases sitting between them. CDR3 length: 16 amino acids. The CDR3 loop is CASSYSPFRGTGELFF. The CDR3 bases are TGTGCCAGCAGTTACTCACCATTTCGGGGCACCGGGGAGCTGTTTTTT.

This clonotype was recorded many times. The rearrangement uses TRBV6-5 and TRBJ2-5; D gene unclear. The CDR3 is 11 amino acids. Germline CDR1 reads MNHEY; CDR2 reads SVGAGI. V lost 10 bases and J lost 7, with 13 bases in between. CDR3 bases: TGTGCCACCTCTCTTGCCCTGACCCAGTACTTC. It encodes CATSLALTQYF.

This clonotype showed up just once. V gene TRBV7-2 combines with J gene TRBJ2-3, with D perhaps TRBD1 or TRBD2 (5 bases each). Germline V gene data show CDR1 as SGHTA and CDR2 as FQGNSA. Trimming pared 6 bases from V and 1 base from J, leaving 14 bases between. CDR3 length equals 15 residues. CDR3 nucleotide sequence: TGTGCCAGCAGGGACCGGACGGGGCGCACAGATACGCAGTATTTT. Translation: CASRDRTGRTDTQYF.

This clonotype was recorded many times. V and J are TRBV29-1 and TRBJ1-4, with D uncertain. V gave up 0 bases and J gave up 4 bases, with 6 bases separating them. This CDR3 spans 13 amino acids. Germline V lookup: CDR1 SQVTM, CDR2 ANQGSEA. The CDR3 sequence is CSVEELRNEKLFF. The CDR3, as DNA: TGCAGCGTTGAAGAGCTCCGTAATGAAAAACTGTTTTTT.

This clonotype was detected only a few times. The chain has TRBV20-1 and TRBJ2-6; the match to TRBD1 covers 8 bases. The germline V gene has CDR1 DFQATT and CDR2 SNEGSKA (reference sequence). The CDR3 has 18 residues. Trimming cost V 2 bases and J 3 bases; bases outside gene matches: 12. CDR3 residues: CSARYIGQGGYGANVLTF. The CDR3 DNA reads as TGCAGTGCTAGATACATAGGACAGGGAGGATATGGGGCCAACGTCCTGACTTTC.

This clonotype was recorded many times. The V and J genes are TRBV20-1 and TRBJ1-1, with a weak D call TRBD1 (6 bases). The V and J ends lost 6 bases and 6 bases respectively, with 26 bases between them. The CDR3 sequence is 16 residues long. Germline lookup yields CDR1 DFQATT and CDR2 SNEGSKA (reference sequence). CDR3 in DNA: TGCAGTGCAATGGACAGACAAAAAACCTTAAACGCTGAAGCTTTCTTT. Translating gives CSAMDRQKTLNAEAFF.

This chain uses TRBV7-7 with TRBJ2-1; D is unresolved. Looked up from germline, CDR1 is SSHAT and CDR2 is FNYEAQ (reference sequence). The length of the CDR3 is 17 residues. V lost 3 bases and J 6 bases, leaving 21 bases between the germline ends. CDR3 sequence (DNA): TGTGCCAGCAGCTTCGGTGAGTCGCCTGTGAAGTTCAATGAGCAGTTCTTC. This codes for CASSFGESPVKFNEQFF. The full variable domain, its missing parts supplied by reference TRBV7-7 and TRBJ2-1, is GAGVSQSPRYKVTKRGQDVTLRCDPISSHATLYWYQQALGQGPEFLTYFNYEAQPDKSGLPSDRFSAERPEGSISTLTIQRTEQRDSAMYRCASSFGESPVKFNEQFFGPGTRLTVL.